The 6 T cell receptor beta chains below come from one sample, sequenced in a study of blood T cell repertoires in COVID-19. Sequenced by immunoSEQ multiplex PCR; TCRdb stores in-frame clones only, minus some. The table lists about 47,000 clones, around 90% of them singletons. The material sequenced was peripheral blood. The receptors derive from a middle-aged man with active COVID-19.

The V call is TRBV9, the J call TRBJ1-4; possible D gene TRBD1, 6 bases. The CDR3 is made up of 16 amino acids. Trimming removed 4 bases at V and 6 bases at J, with 19 bases between. Germline CDR1 reads SGDLS; CDR2 reads YYNGEE. Here the CDR3 reads CASSSSGDGRDEKLFF. In DNA form, the CDR3 reads TGTGCCAGCAGCTCCTCAGGGGACGGAAGGGATGAAAAACTGTTTTTT.

The chain uses TRBV28 and TRBJ2-1, with 11 bases that match TRBD1. This CDR3 is 17 amino acids long. Germline loops: CDR1 MDHEN, CDR2 SYDVKM. V trimming: 5 bases; J trimming: 10 bases; junction bases outside the gene matches: 16. CDR3 in amino acids: CASSAPGQGAPGGEQFF. The CDR3 nucleotides are TGTGCCAGCAGTGCCCCCGGACAGGGGGCGCCTGGGGGCGAGCAGTTCTTC.

This rearrangement joins TRBV18 to TRBJ2-7; 7 bases are a match to TRBD1. Unmatched junction bases numbered 11, after V lost 5 bases and J lost 4 bases. CDR1 KGHSH and CDR2 LQKENI come from the germline V gene. This CDR3 spans 15 amino acids. CDR3 residues: CASSTKGGFPYEQYF. The CDR3 region has the DNA TGTGCCAGCTCAACTAAAGGGGGCTTCCCTTACGAGCAGTACTTC.

The chain is built from TRBV2 and TRBJ2-1, with TRBD2 matching 14 bases. Trimming removed 0 bases from V and 10 bases from J; junction bases left unmatched: 17. Looked up from germline, CDR1 is SNHLY and CDR2 is FYNNEI. The CDR3 sequence is 20 residues long. The DNA for the CDR3 is TGTGCCAGCAGTGAAGCTTTTGGGACTAGCGGGAGCTATACCCCCAGGGAGCAGTTCTTC. Translation: CASSEAFGTSGSYTPREQFF. The full variable domain, completed using reference TRBV2 and TRBJ2-1, is EPEVTQTPSHQVTQMGQEVILRCVPISNHLYFYWYRQILGQKVEFLVSFYNNEISEKSEIFDDQFSVERPDGSNFTLKIRSTKLEDSAMYFCASSEAFGTSGSYTPREQFFGPGTRLTVL.

The rearrangement joins TRBV5-1 to TRBJ1-1; D uncertain. Germline V lookup: CDR1 SGHRS, CDR2 YFSETQ. V was shortened by 2 bases and J by 0 bases, with 8 bases between the two germline ends. The CDR3 extends over 14 amino acids. This CDR3 is CASSFSTVNTEAFF. The CDR3 region has the DNA TGCGCCAGCAGCTTTTCTACGGTGAACACTGAAGCTTTCTTT. Full variable domain (rest looked up from reference TRBV5-1 and TRBJ1-1): KAGVTQTPRYLIKTRGQQVTLSCSPISGHRSVSWYQQTPGQGLQFLFEYFSETQRNKGNFPGRFSGRQFSNSRSEMNVSTLELGDSALYLCASSFSTVNTEAFFGQGTRLTVV.

The chain combines TRBV9 with TRBJ1-4, with 10 bases identical to TRBD1. Trimming at V came to 4 bases and at J to 7 bases, leaving 7 bases not matched to a gene. The CDR3 is made up of 15 amino acids. The germline CDR1 and CDR2 sequences are SGDLS and YYNGEE. CDR3 sequence reads: CASSFRDRGGEKLFF. The DNA of the CDR3 is TGTGCCAGCAGCTTCCGGGACAGGGGAGGTGAAAAACTGTTTTTT.